This T cell receptor beta chain was captured by sequencing in a study of blood T cell repertoires in COVID-19. Generated by immunoSEQ multiplex PCR, the TCRdb table keeps only in-frame clones and is missing some. The profile shows 200,000 to 250,000 clones, 87% of them singletons. V dropped 3 bases and J dropped 0 bases, with 9 bases sitting between them. Per the germline V gene, CDR1 is LNHDA and CDR2 is SQIVND (reference sequence). This CDR3 is built from 16 residues. The sample taken for sequencing was PBMCs or T cells enriched from blood (not recorded which). The chain combines TRBV19 with TRBJ2-6; TRBD2 might be the D (5 bases). The sequence came from a man aged 25 to 40 who had recovered from COVID-19. The CDR3 here is CASSMTIGSGANVLTF. CDR3 sequence (DNA): TGTGCCAGTAGTATGACTATCGGCTCTGGGGCCAACGTCCTGACTTTC.